This passage covers 27 T cell receptor beta chains from one sample sequenced in a study of metastatic and nonmetastatic thyroid tumors. Prior to thyroid surgery, none of the patients had received any treatment. TCRdb re-analyzed the PCR reads through MiXCR. The data hold about 25,000 clones, with less than 25% observed a single time. Specimen: blood. The receptors come from a male donor with papillary thyroid cancer or a benign thyroid nodule (not recorded which). Some clones in this sample may be carry-over from other donors' samples.

This rearrangement joins TRBV10-3 to TRBJ1-1; D ambiguous. The CDR3 is 13 amino acids. Germline V gene data show CDR1 as ENHRY and CDR2 as SYGVKD. The CDR3 DNA is TGTTCTTCAAAGTGGGCGGGGAACACTGAAGCTTTCTTT. Its translation: CSSKWAGNTEAFF.

This clone has ten or more counts. The chain uses TRBV30 and TRBJ1-6; 8 positions match TRBD1. V trimming: 5 bases; J trimming: 10 bases; junction bases outside the gene matches: 7. This CDR3 spans 13 amino acids. CDR1 GTSNPN and CDR2 SVGIG come from the germline V gene (reference sequence). The CDR3 nucleotides read TGTGCCTGGGCTGGACAGGGAGAATCACCCCTCCACTTT. It specifies CAWAGQGESPLHF. The variable domain in full, completed from reference TRBV30 and TRBJ1-6, reads SQTIHQWPATLVQPVGSPLSLECTVEGTSNPNLYWYRQAAGRGLQLLFYSVGIGQISSEVPQNLSASRPQDRQFILSSKKLLLSDSGFYLCAWAGQGESPLHFGNGTRLTVT.

This clone was recorded at least ten times. The chain recombines TRBV14 with TRBJ2-2, with D tentatively TRBD1 (6 bases). V gave up 0 bases and J gave up 5 bases, with 13 bases separating them. The CDR3 totals 16 residues. CDR1 and CDR2 from the germline V gene are SGHDN and FVKESK. The DNA for the CDR3 is TGTGCCAGCAGCCAAGATTTGGGGGCAGGAACCGGGGAGCTGTTTTTT. It encodes CASSQDLGAGTGELFF.

As to this clone: This may be a read error, as it is one base from a much larger clone. J is TRBJ2-2 and V is TRBV29-1; possible D gene TRBD2, 5 bases. V lost 4 bases to trimming and J lost 7 bases, with 10 bases between them. Per the germline V gene, CDR1 is SQVTM and CDR2 is ANQGSEA. The CDR3 consists of 12 residues. The chain's CDR3 is CSVGRGIGELFF. CDR3 sequence (DNA): TGCAGCGTTGGCCGAGGGATCGGGGAGCTGTTTTTT.

In this sample, this clone turned up many times. This chain connects TRBV3-1 to TRBJ2-1; a weak D match, TRBD2 (5 bases). This CDR3 is built from 13 residues. CDR1 is LGHDT and CDR2 is YNNKEL in the germline V gene (reference sequence). V lost 1 base and J 4 bases, leaving 5 bases between the germline ends. The CDR3 loop reads CASSQGTYNEQFF. The DNA of the CDR3 is TGTGCCAGCAGCCAAGGGACTTACAATGAGCAGTTCTTC.

There are many counts of this clone. This chain links TRBV20-1 with TRBJ2-7, with 8 bases that match TRBD1. The trim removed 1 base at V and 6 bases at J, leaving 11 bases unmatched. CDR3 length: 15 amino acids. The V gene's germline CDR1 is DFQATT and CDR2 SNEGSKA (reference sequence). CDR3 DNA sequence: TGCAGTGCTAGAGCAGCGACAGGGGCCCCTCGCGAGCAGTACTTC. It is translated as CSARAATGAPREQYF.

This clone has ten or more counts. The chain combines TRBV3-1 with TRBJ1-1; 10 bases agree with TRBD1. Unmatched junction bases numbered 7, after V lost 2 bases and J lost 4 bases. This CDR3 contains 16 residues. Germline CDR1 LGHDT, CDR2 YNNKEL (reference sequence). The CDR3 DNA is TGTGCCAGCAGCCAAAAGGGGACAGGGGTACCCACTGAAGCTTTCTTT. It translates to CASSQKGTGVPTEAFF.

About this clone itself: An end of the junction does not agree with germline; a read error may underlie this. The chain is built from TRBV11-3 and TRBJ2-7, with D possibly matching TRBD1 (6 bases). The V gene's germline CDR1 is SGHNT and CDR2 YENEEA. The CDR3 consists of 15 residues. Here the CDR3 reads CASILFGQLANEQYF. CDR3 coding DNA: TGTGCCAGCATCTTATTCGGACAGTTAGCCAACGAGCAGTACTTC.

This clone was seen ten or more times. A much larger clonotype is one base distant, so this may be a read error. J is TRBJ2-7 and V is TRBV5-1; D is unresolved. This CDR3 is built from 15 residues. Germline CDR1 is SGHRS and CDR2 is YFSETQ. CDR3 sequence: CAGSLASRTSGEQYF. In DNA, the CDR3 is TGCGCCGGCAGCTTGGCCTCCCGAACATCTGGCGAGCAGTACTTC. The variable domain in full, with the rest retrieved from reference TRBV5-1 and TRBJ2-7, is KAGVTQTPRYLIKTRGQQVTLSCSPISGHRSVSWYQQTPGQGLQFLFEYFSETQRNKGNFPGRFSGRQFSNSRSEMNVSTLELGDSALYLCAGSLASRTSGEQYFGPGTRLTVT.

This clone came up a few times. The V and J genes are TRBV6-5 and TRBJ2-7, with TRBD2 as a possible D gene (6 bases). This CDR3 spans 15 amino acids. Trimming removed 2 bases from V and 7 bases from J, with 18 bases in between. Germline-derived CDR1 and CDR2 are MNHEY and SVGAGI. CDR3 nucleotides: TGTGCCAGCAGTTACCTGGACCGGGGACTCCGTGAGCAGTACTTC. This gives the protein CASSYLDRGLREQYF.

This clone has at least ten counts. V is TRBV6-1 and J is TRBJ1-5; D is possibly TRBD1 (6 bases). CDR3 length equals 15 residues. The V gene's germline CDR1 is MNHNS and CDR2 SASEGT. Trimming pared 5 bases from V and 3 bases from J, leaving 14 bases between. The CDR3 bases are TGTGCCAGCAGTCCGACGGGGGCCTTCAATCAGCCCCAGCATTTT. This encodes CASSPTGAFNQPQHF.

Only a few counts were recorded for this clone. This may be a read error, as it is one base from a much larger clone. The V call is TRBV7-9, the J call TRBJ1-2; D remains unclear. V lost 0 bases and J lost 8, with 10 bases in between. The CDR3 is 13 residues long. CDR1 and CDR2 (germline): SEHNR, FQNEAQ (reference sequence). CDR3 amino acids: CASSLALSGGYTF. The CDR3 DNA reads as TGTGCCAGCAGCTTAGCTCTAAGTGGCGGCTACACCTTC. The full variable domain, completed using reference TRBV7-9 and TRBJ1-2, is DTGVSQNPRHKITKRGQNVTFRCDPISEHNRLYWYRQTLGQGPEFLTYFQNEAQLEKSRLLSDRFSAERPKGSFSTLEIQRTEQGDSAMYLCASSLALSGGYTFGSGTRLTVV.

This clone was seen only a few times. One junction end disagrees with the germline gene, perhaps due to a read error. The sample carries other DNA sequences with the same CDR3. This chain links TRBV7-9 with TRBJ1-1; TRBD1 might be the D (5 bases). The CDR3 extends over 12 amino acids. Germline-derived CDR1 and CDR2 are SEHNR and FQNEAQ (reference sequence). This CDR3 reads CAIRGGSTEAFF. CDR3 nucleotides: TGTGCCATCCGGGGGGGGAGCACTGAAGCTTTCTTC.

This clone was seen a handful of times. Given the absence of the conserved phenylalanine or tryptophan at the CDR3 end, a read error is likely. The DNA is left out, because the CDR3 cannot be placed on it with certainty; the CDR3 is given as TCRdb lists it. This chain's CDR3 is CAWEAGLGYGYTV. This chain uses TRBV30 with TRBJ1-2; the table's D call of TRBD1 was not tested on the DNA. The CDR3 totals 13 residues, both ends included. Germline V lookup: CDR1 GTSNPN, CDR2 SVGIG (reference sequence).

This clone has ten or more counts. This rearrangement joins TRBV5-1 to TRBJ2-3; 10 bases match TRBD2. Unmatched junction bases numbered 9, after V lost 1 base and J lost 4 bases. From germline, CDR1 is SGHRS and CDR2 YFSETQ. This CDR3 region has 17 residues. The CDR3 DNA is TGCGCCAGCAGCTTGATGGCTAGCGGGGGCGGGGCAGATACGCAGTATTTT. Its protein product is CASSLMASGGGADTQYF.

This clone was recorded at least ten times. This rearrangement joins TRBV7-2 to TRBJ2-2, with D possibly being TRBD2 (5 bases). Trimming took 1 base from V and 6 from J, leaving 9 bases between them. Per germline, CDR1 SGHTA and CDR2 FQGNSA. The CDR3 is 14 residues long. For the CDR3, the DNA is TGTGCCAGCAGCTTAGTCTCGGGGTCCGGGGAGCTGTTTTTT. This translates into CASSLVSGSGELFF.

On this clone itself: The junction shows a germline mismatch at one end, possibly a read error. The chain couples TRBV5-4 to TRBJ2-1; TRBD1 is a possible D gene (5 bases). The CDR3 has 14 residues. Germline lookup yields CDR1 SGHNT and CDR2 YYREEE (reference sequence). CDR3 nucleotides: TGTGCCAGCAGCCAGAAAACAGGCCACAATGAGAAGTTCTTC. Its translation is CASSQKTGHNEKFF.

This clone was seen at least ten times. The chain joins TRBV6-6 to TRBJ1-1, with D possibly being TRBD1 (5 bases). The CDR3 loop spans 14 amino acids. Germline-derived CDR1 and CDR2 are MNHNY and SVGAGI (reference sequence). V was clipped by 3 bases and J by 0 bases, with 8 bases between them. The chain's CDR3 is CASSYSGLNTEAFF. In nucleotides, the CDR3 is TGTGCCAGCAGTTATTCAGGGTTGAACACTGAAGCTTTCTTT.

This clone has ten or more counts. The CDR3 region is CASSPWTGIVDGKNIQYF. CDR3 bases: TGTGCCAGCAGTCCTTGGACGGGGATAGTGGATGGCAAAAACATTCAGTACTTC. The chain combines TRBV27 with TRBJ2-4; weak D call: TRBD2 (5 bases). V was trimmed by 5 bases and J by 3 bases, leaving 23 bases between them. Germline V gene data show CDR1 as MNHEY and CDR2 as SMNVEV (reference sequence). The CDR3 totals 18 residues.

This clone showed up many times. The CDR3 is CASSAYTSNTEAFF. CDR3 coding DNA: TGTGCCAGCAGTGCCTATACGTCGAACACTGAAGCTTTCTTT. The gene calls are TRBV2 and TRBJ1-1; no definite D call. The V end lost 4 bases, the J end lost 1 base, and 10 bases lay between the germline ends. The length of the CDR3 is 14 residues. Germline V CDR1 and CDR2: SNHLY, FYNNEI.

This clone was detected ten times or more. This CDR3 reads CASSLSAGWGPRMNTEAFF. In nucleotides, the CDR3 is TGTGCCAGCTCCCTTAGTGCGGGATGGGGCCCTCGCATGAACACTGAAGCTTTCTTT. This chain joins TRBV18 and TRBJ1-1, with D perhaps TRBD1 (5 bases). Germline V gene lookup returns CDR1 KGHSH and CDR2 LQKENI. This CDR3 region has 19 residues. Trimming removed 6 bases at V and 0 bases at J, with 26 bases between.

This clone occurred many times. The chain carries TRBV7-9 and TRBJ1-1; D is ambiguous. Germline CDR1 and CDR2: SEHNR and FQNEAQ (reference sequence). The ends were cut back, 3 bases at V and 10 bases at J, with 12 bases in the middle. The CDR3 sequence is 12 residues long. The CDR3 protein is CASSFVEATAFF. In DNA, the CDR3 is TGTGCCAGCAGCTTCGTGGAGGCGACAGCTTTCTTT.

This clone occurred many times. The V and J genes are TRBV2 and TRBJ1-3, with 8 bases that match TRBD1. This CDR3 region has 16 residues. V gave up 4 bases and J gave up 0 bases; unmatched junction bases: 5. Germline V gene lookup returns CDR1 SNHLY and CDR2 FYNNEI. The CDR3 sequence: CASSGGQESSGNTIYF. The CDR3 DNA reads as TGTGCCAGCAGTGGGGGACAGGAAAGCTCTGGAAACACCATATATTTT.

With respect to this clone: A read error may account for a junction end that differs from germline. The rearrangement uses TRBV20-1 and TRBJ2-1; TRBD2 might be the D (5 bases). This CDR3 region has 17 residues. CDR1 is DFQATT and CDR2 is SNEGSKA in the germline V gene (reference sequence). The CDR3 DNA reads TGCAGTGATAGAGATTTCCGCGGGCGAGTTTCCTCCAATGAGCAGTTCTTC. This codes for CSDRDFRGRVSSNEQFF.

This clone was seen a handful of times. One junction end disagrees with the germline gene, perhaps due to a read error. The chain combines TRBV5-1 with TRBJ1-1; TRBD1 is a possible D gene (5 bases). The CDR3 has 15 amino acids. Germline CDR1 SGHRS, CDR2 YFSETQ. CDR3 bases: TGCGCCAGCAGCTTGGACGTGCGGGTCGGGACTGAGGCTTTCTTT. Its protein is CASSLDVRVGTEAFF.

This clone has a handful of counts. With a much larger clone just one base away, this may be a read error. Other DNA sequences of this sample code for an identical CDR3. The rearrangement joins TRBV11-1 to TRBJ1-1; TRBD1 matches 9 bases. CDR3 length: 16 amino acids. CDR1 SGHAT and CDR2 FQDESV come from the germline V gene (reference sequence). This CDR3 reads CASRPRGQGRNTEAFF. The CDR3 DNA reads as TGCGCCAGCAGGCCACGGGGACAGGGCCGCAACACTGAAGCTTTCTTT.

This clone was seen once. The CDR3 end shows no conserved phenylalanine or tryptophan, and so a read error is likely. The V call is TRBV4-1, the J call TRBJ1-1, with TRBD1 matching 8 bases. Germline V gene lookup returns CDR1 MGHRA and CDR2 YSYEKL. The length of the CDR3 is 17 residues. DNA of the CDR3: TGCGCCAGCAGCCACCCCCCGGACAGGGACGTGAACCCTGAAGCTTTCTTA. Translating it yields CASSHPPDRDVNPEAFL.